One and the same sample provided the 16 T cell receptor beta chains below, sequenced in a study of blood T cell repertoires in COVID-19. TCRdb's copy holds only in-frame clones and misses some; the assay was immunoSEQ multiplex PCR. The table records 26,000 or so clones, about 90% of them present only once. The material sequenced was peripheral blood. All receptors come from a human donor in a cohort sampled during active COVID-19.

The CDR3, as DNA: TGTGCCAGCAGCCCGCGAGCGGTATCCTATGGCTACACCTTC. Its protein product is CASSPRAVSYGYTF. The rearrangement joins TRBV16 to TRBJ1-2; D unclear. The V gene lost 4 bases and the J gene lost 4 bases, with 13 bases spanning the gap. The CDR3 has 14 amino acids. Per germline, CDR1 KGHSY and CDR2 FQNENV.

This rearrangement joins TRBV6-5 to TRBJ2-7; D is ambiguous. V was pared by 6 bases and J by 4 bases, with 13 bases between. Germline V lookup: CDR1 MNHEY, CDR2 SVGAGI. CDR3 length: 13 residues. CDR3 DNA: TGTGCCAGCAGCCCCGTAGGAGTTTACGAGCAGTACGTC. It codes for CASSPVGVYEQYV.

The chain is built from TRBV6-2 or TRBV6-3 and TRBJ2-7; 10 bases align to TRBD2. Trimming removed 6 bases from V and 6 bases from J; junction bases left unmatched: 11. Per the germline V gene, CDR1 is MNHEY and CDR2 is SVGEGT. This CDR3 comprises 15 residues. The CDR3 spells CASSISGGRRLEQYF. The CDR3 bases are TGTGCCAGCAGCATTAGCGGGGGGCGGCGACTCGAGCAGTACTTC.

CDR3 DNA sequence: TGTGCCAGCAGTGAACAGGGAGAAGCTTTCTTT. Its protein is CASSEQGEAFF. The chain has TRBV5-6 and TRBJ1-1; tentatively, D is TRBD1 (6 bases). V lost 5 bases to trimming and J lost 8 bases, with 10 bases between them. The CDR3 runs 11 residues. CDR1 and CDR2 from the germline V gene are SGHDT and YYEEEE.

This rearrangement joins TRBV11-3 to TRBJ2-2, with 7 bases identical to TRBD2. J lost 6 bases, V lost 2 bases, and 3 bases had no gene match. In germline, CDR1 is SGHNT, CDR2 YENEEA. The CDR3 sequence is 14 residues long. The CDR3 nucleotides are TGTGCCAGCAGCTTACGACTAGCCGCCGGGGAGCTGTTTTTT. Its protein product is CASSLRLAAGELFF.

This clone was recorded once. The chain joins TRBV5-4 to TRBJ2-1; 15 bases are a match to TRBD2. The CDR3 sequence is 16 residues long. Germline V CDR1 and CDR2: SGHNT, YYREEE (reference sequence). Germline trimming cut 3 bases from V and 9 bases from J; bases unmatched to any gene: 7. The CDR3 nucleotides read TGTGCCAGCAGCTCCGGGGGACTAGCGGGGGGAGGTGAGCAGTTCTTC. Its protein is CASSSGGLAGGGEQFF.

The chain combines TRBV9 with TRBJ2-5, with D possibly matching TRBD2 (6 bases). The CDR3 has 17 amino acids. Trimming removed 0 bases at V and 4 bases at J, with 19 bases between. Germline V lookup: CDR1 SGDLS, CDR2 YYNGEE. Here the CDR3 reads CASSVDYRGWGGETQYF. The CDR3 coding sequence is TGTGCCAGCAGCGTAGATTATCGTGGGTGGGGAGGAGAGACCCAGTACTTC.

This sequence joins TRBV6-6 and TRBJ1-6; 8 bases align to TRBD1. The CDR3 is made up of 14 amino acids. V dropped 6 bases and J dropped 8; count of bases not matched to a gene: 6. CDR1 is MNHNY, CDR2 SVGAGI, per germline (reference sequence). The CDR3 region is CASRATGEDSPLHF. The CDR3 nucleotides read TGTGCCAGCAGGGCGACAGGGGAAGATTCACCCCTCCACTTT.

This chain joins TRBV10-1 and TRBJ1-1; D possibly corresponds to TRBD1 (5 bases). Trimming stripped 0 bases from V and 5 bases from J, with 13 bases between. Germline V gene data show CDR1 as WNHNN and CDR2 as SYGVQD (reference sequence). CDR3 length: 15 amino acids. The CDR3, as DNA: TGCGCCAGCAGTGAGTCACGGGGGAAAAGGACTGAAGCTTTCTTT. It encodes CASSESRGKRTEAFF.

The chain uses TRBV4-1 and TRBJ1-5, with D possibly being TRBD1 (5 bases). The ends were cut back, 5 bases at V and 3 bases at J, with 8 bases in the middle. CDR3 length: 13 amino acids. In germline, CDR1 is MGHRA, CDR2 YSYEKL. The CDR3 sequence is CASSAGFNQPQHF. As DNA, the CDR3 is TGCGCCAGCAGCGCAGGGTTCAATCAGCCCCAGCATTTT.

The chain carries TRBV2 and TRBJ1-2, with unresolved D. V was shortened by 6 bases and J by 8 bases, with 10 bases between the two germline ends. Germline V CDR1 and CDR2: SNHLY, FYNNEI. CDR3 length: 11 residues. CDR3 DNA: TGTGCCAGCAGCCCCACTAGGGGCTACACCTTC. Its translation is CASSPTRGYTF.

The chain has TRBV7-2 and TRBJ2-5; TRBD2 agrees at 11 bases. Per the germline V gene, CDR1 is SGHTA and CDR2 is FQGNSA. The CDR3 consists of 18 residues. J gave up 4 bases and V 1 base, and 11 bases lay outside the gene matches. CDR3 nucleotides: TGTGCCAGCAGCTTAGGCTCCTTAGCGGGGGGGCTAGCAGAGACCCAGTACTTC. This sequence encodes CASSLGSLAGGLAETQYF.

The genes are TRBV4-2 and TRBJ1-4; tentatively, D is TRBD1 (6 bases). The germline gives CDR1 LGHNA, CDR2 YNFKEQ. The CDR3 is 14 amino acids. V shed 0 bases and J shed 8 bases, with 10 bases lying between them. The CDR3 nucleotides are TGTGCCAGCAGCCAAGAAGGGGGTAGGGAAAAACTGTTTTTT. Residues: CASSQEGGREKLFF.

The V and J genes are TRBV4-2 and TRBJ1-5; perhaps TRBD1 as D (5 bases). The CDR3 consists of 18 residues. V was cut by 1 base and J by 2 bases, with 18 bases left in between. Germline V gene sequence: CDR1 LGHNA, CDR2 YNFKEQ. This CDR3 is CASSQVLSGPRGNQPQHF. The CDR3 DNA reads as TGTGCCAGCAGCCAAGTACTATCAGGGCCACGAGGCAATCAGCCCCAGCATTTT.

CDR3 region: CASSVTGDSTDTQYF. The DNA of the CDR3 is TGTGCCAGCAGCGTGACAGGGGATAGCACAGATACGCAGTATTTT. This chain links TRBV9 with TRBJ2-3; 8 nucleotides agree with TRBD1. This CDR3 region has 15 residues. The germline CDR1 and CDR2 sequences are SGDLS and YYNGEE. V lost 2 bases to trimming and J lost 0 bases; unmatched junction nucleotides: 2.

V is TRBV5-1 and J is TRBJ1-6; maybe TRBD1 (5 bases). Per the germline V gene, CDR1 is SGHRS and CDR2 is YFSETQ. This CDR3 is built from 16 residues. Between the trimmed V and J ends, which lost 1 base and 8 bases, there was a span of 16 bases. In DNA, the CDR3 is TGCGCCAGCAGCTTGACCGTCAGGGCGGCCGATTCACCCCTCCACTTT. It encodes CASSLTVRAADSPLHF. Filled out from reference TRBV5-1 and TRBJ1-6, the complete variable domain reads KAGVTQTPRYLIKTRGQQVTLSCSPISGHRSVSWYQQTPGQGLQFLFEYFSETQRNKGNFPGRFSGRQFSNSRSEMNVSTLELGDSALYLCASSLTVRAADSPLHFGNGTRLTVT.